The entry that follows covers one TCR beta chain sequence. Its antigen is currently unknown. Treatment here: about 20 received Ad26.COV2.S at low or high dose, single or two shots; several received placebo; per-sample allocation not given. On day 63 after the first injection, vaccine and placebo recipients gave samples. Expression of Wuhan-strain SARS-CoV-2 spike came from the Ad26 vector that formed the vaccine. This entry belongs to a study of Ad26.COV2.S vaccination and SARS-CoV-2 variants. Overall study results and limits: Overall T cell responses may have been underestimated by the analyses of TCR breadth and depth.

This CDR3 spans 16 amino acids. The germline V gene encodes CDR1 SGHDT and CDR2 YYEEEE. V gave up 4 bases and J gave up 1 base, with 17 bases separating them. Sequencing used immunoSEQ multiplex PCR; TCRdb keeps in-frame clones, though not all of them. This sample has hundreds of thousands of clones; 80% to 90% occur once, and the top ten carry roughly 7.4%. The chain has TRBV5-6 and TRBJ2-5; D not certain. Sequenced material: peripheral blood, taken in a trial of Ad26.COV2.S vaccine versus placebo. The receptor was derived from a person between 18 and 59 years old who received the Ad26.COV2.S COVID-19 vaccine or a placebo. CDR3 in amino acids: CASSVSYRLVQETQYF. CDR3 bases: TGTGCCAGCAGCGTATCCTATCGCCTGGTCCAAGAGACCCAGTACTTC. Drawing the rest from reference TRBV5-6 and TRBJ2-5, the complete variable domain is DAGVTQSPTHLIKTRGQQVTLRCSPKSGHDTVSWYQQALGQGPQFIFQYYEEEERQRGNFPDRFSGHQFPNYSSELNVNALLLGDSALYLCASSVSYRLVQETQYFGPGTRLLVL.